One sample yielded the 25 T cell receptor beta chains listed below, sequenced in a study of identifying expanded T cells in peripheral blood. Repertoires were generated with immunoSEQ multiplex PCR, while TCRdb's copy carries only in-frame clones and drops some. The data contain tens of thousands of clones, around 83% of them singletons. The sequencing sample was made of blood. All receptors derive from a person aged 18 to 70 in good health.

This chain connects TRBV30 to TRBJ1-2; D call uncertain. V was shortened by 8 bases and J by 4 bases, with 11 bases between the two germline ends. Germline lookup yields CDR1 GTSNPN and CDR2 SVGIG (reference sequence). The CDR3 totals 11 residues. CDR3 DNA: TGTGCCAGAGAAGTTATCTATGGCTACACCTTC. Its translation: CAREVIYGYTF.

The chain joins TRBV7-6 to TRBJ1-5; D call uncertain. V was pared by 10 bases and J by 7 bases, with 20 bases between. There are 14 residues in the CDR3. Germline V gene sequence: CDR1 SGHVS, CDR2 FNYEAQ. CDR3 loop: CATSLEGSGQPQHF. The CDR3 DNA reads TGTGCCACTTCCTTGGAGGGTTCGGGGCAGCCCCAGCATTTT.

The V gene is TRBV9, the J gene TRBJ1-2; TRBD1 matches 10 bases. V dropped 0 bases and J dropped 8; count of bases not matched to a gene: 13. The CDR3 is 17 residues long. Germline V lookup: CDR1 SGDLS, CDR2 YYNGEE. The CDR3 loop reads CASSVETGGQGIGGYTF. The CDR3 DNA reads TGTGCCAGCAGCGTAGAGACAGGGGGCCAGGGTATAGGAGGCTACACCTTC.

This chain links TRBV6-6 with TRBJ1-1, with no clear D. Germline V gene lookup returns CDR1 MNHNY and CDR2 SVGAGI (reference sequence). Between the trimmed V and J ends, which lost 11 bases and 1 base, there was a span of 14 bases. The CDR3 has 13 amino acids. CDR3 in amino acids: CAAQTPKNTEAFF. The CDR3 region has the DNA TGTGCCGCCCAGACACCTAAGAACACTGAAGCTTTCTTT.

This sequence joins TRBV11-3 and TRBJ2-2; 8 bases map to TRBD2. Per germline, CDR1 SGHNT and CDR2 YENEEA. The CDR3 totals 20 residues. Trimming at V came to 0 bases and at J to 0 bases, leaving 12 bases not matched to a gene. CDR3 DNA sequence: TGTGCCAGCAGCTTAGATCTCGGACCGCGGGGGGATTCGAACACCGGGGAGCTGTTTTTT. It is translated as CASSLDLGPRGDSNTGELFF.

The rearrangement links TRBV7-9 to TRBJ1-2; a weak D match, TRBD1 (5 bases). The CDR3 covers 13 residues. Looked up from germline, CDR1 is SEHNR and CDR2 is FQNEAQ (reference sequence). Trimming cost V 4 bases and J 4 bases, with 10 bases left between them. This CDR3 is CASSSGTLYGYTF. CDR3 sequence (DNA): TGTGCCAGCAGCTCCGGGACTCTCTATGGCTACACCTTC.

This clone was counted between two and nine times. The chain recombines TRBV28 with TRBJ1-2, with D possibly TRBD1 on 6 matching bases. Per germline, CDR1 MDHEN and CDR2 SYDVKM. V dropped 5 bases and J dropped 4 bases, with 14 bases sitting between them. The CDR3 contains 14 residues. CDR3 residues: CASSPPGGVYGYTF. The CDR3, as DNA: TGTGCCAGCAGTCCGCCCGGGGGCGTCTATGGCTACACCTTC.

The genes are TRBV7-2 and TRBJ2-7, with D possibly TRBD2 on 6 matching bases. The CDR3 runs to 16 residues. Germline lookup yields CDR1 SGHTA and CDR2 FQGNSA. V lost 5 bases and J lost 2, with 19 bases in between. The CDR3 DNA reads as TGTGCCAGCAGCGCCTCCGGGGGACTCCTCACCTACGAGCAGTACTTC. Amino acid sequence: CASSASGGLLTYEQYF. The entire variable domain, with the rest obtained from reference TRBV7-2 and TRBJ2-7, is as follows: GAGVSQSPSNKVTEKGKDVELRCDPISGHTALYWYRQSLGQGLEFLIYFQGNSAPDKSGLPSDRFSAERTGGSVSTLTIQRTQQEDSAVYLCASSASGGLLTYEQYFGPGTRLTVT.

V and J are TRBV19 and TRBJ1-2; 8 bases are a match to TRBD1. The J segment lost 2 bases and the V segment lost 5 bases, leaving 4 bases of the junction unmatched. From germline, CDR1 is LNHDA and CDR2 SQIVND (reference sequence). CDR3 size: 14 residues. CDR3 in DNA: TGTGCCAGTAGTCTACAGGGGGGGAACTATGGCTACACCTTC. This sequence encodes CASSLQGGNYGYTF.

A few counts support this clone. The V and J genes are TRBV6-5 and TRBJ1-6; tentatively, D is TRBD1 (6 bases). Trimming took off 5 bases at V and 5 bases at J, with 10 bases between the two ends. Per germline, CDR1 MNHEY and CDR2 SVGAGI. The CDR3 consists of 14 residues. CDR3 sequence: CASSTGYDNSPLHF. The DNA for the CDR3 is TGTGCCAGCAGTACAGGGTACGATAATTCACCCCTCCACTTT.

The rearrangement joins TRBV10-3 to TRBJ1-2, with D possibly being TRBD1 (5 bases). CDR1 ENHRY and CDR2 SYGVKD come from the germline V gene. The CDR3 covers 14 residues. The V end lost 9 bases, the J end lost 6 bases, and 20 bases lay between the germline ends. DNA for the CDR3: TGTGCCATTCAAAGTGGGGACGGACGGAATGGCTACACCTTC. Protein sequence: CAIQSGDGRNGYTF.

The chain uses TRBV2 and TRBJ1-5; the match to TRBD1 covers 7 bases. Germline-derived CDR1 and CDR2 are SNHLY and FYNNEI. Losses at the gene ends were 6 bases for V and 11 bases for J; bases not matched to a gene: 13. The CDR3 has 14 residues. The CDR3 spells CASRDSGTAAAQHF. The CDR3 DNA reads as TGTGCCAGCAGGGATTCCGGGACAGCAGCAGCCCAGCATTTT.

The chain is built from TRBV11-3 and TRBJ1-1; no reliable D call. The CDR3 runs 15 residues. CDR1 and CDR2 (germline): SGHNT, YENEEA. V was shortened by 5 bases and J by 2 bases, with 15 bases between the two germline ends. Here the CDR3 reads CASSPREGSNTEAFF. CDR3 bases: TGTGCCAGCAGCCCCCGGGAGGGATCTAACACTGAAGCTTTCTTT.

The CDR3 loop is CASAGGGLLFIPNQPQHF. The CDR3 DNA reads TGTGCCAGCGCCGGGGGGGGGCTTTTGTTCATCCCTAATCAGCCCCAGCATTTT. The chain combines TRBV5-4 with TRBJ1-5; maybe TRBD1 (6 bases). CDR1 and CDR2 (germline): SGHNT, YYREEE (reference sequence). This CDR3 region has 18 residues. Trimming removed 7 bases at V and 4 bases at J, with 27 bases between.

This chain joins TRBV5-1 and TRBJ2-5, with D possibly TRBD1 on 6 matching bases. Between the trimmed V and J ends, which lost 1 base and 5 bases, there was a span of 15 bases. The CDR3 spans 15 residues. The germline V gene encodes CDR1 SGHRS and CDR2 YFSETQ. The CDR3 DNA reads TGCGCCAGCAGCTTGCTAGGGGGAAAATGGGAGACCCAGTACTTC. Translating it yields CASSLLGGKWETQYF.

A single count supports this clone. The chain combines TRBV27 with TRBJ1-5; 7 bases are shared with TRBD1. The CDR3 is 17 amino acids. From germline, CDR1 is MNHEY and CDR2 SMNVEV (reference sequence). The junction had 10 bases not matched to a gene; V was cut back by 5 bases and J by 0 bases. The DNA for the CDR3 is TGTGCCAGCAGTCCGCGGGCAGGGGGGGGTAGCAATCAGCCCCAGCATTTT. Translated, it gives CASSPRAGGGSNQPQHF.

V usage is TRBV6-5 and J usage is TRBJ2-7; D may be TRBD1 (5 bases). The CDR3 sequence is 15 residues long. V lost 2 bases, J lost 3 bases, and 14 bases lay in between. The germline gives CDR1 MNHEY, CDR2 SVGAGI. The CDR3 is CASSYLVGALYEQYF. The CDR3 bases are TGTGCCAGCAGTTACCTGGTAGGGGCTCTCTACGAGCAGTACTTC.

This chain connects TRBV19 to TRBJ2-5; possibly TRBD1 or TRBD2 for D (5 bases each). The CDR3 extends over 14 amino acids. Germline CDR1 and CDR2: LNHDA and SQIVND (reference sequence). V was pared by 9 bases and J by 1 base, with 15 bases between. The DNA of the CDR3 is TGTGCCAGCTCACCGGGACGGAGCCAAGAGACCCAGTACTTC. Its translation: CASSPGRSQETQYF. Based on the CDR3 plus reference TRBV19 and TRBJ2-5, the full variable domain is DGGITQSPKYLFRKEGQNVTLSCEQNLNHDAMYWYRQDPGQGLRLIYYSQIVNDFQKGDIAEGYSVSREKKESFPLTVTSAQKNPTAFYLCASSPGRSQETQYFGPGTRLLVL.

The chain is built from TRBV2 and TRBJ1-1; D ambiguous. Between the trimmed V and J ends, which lost 6 bases and 1 base, there was a span of 24 bases. Germline values: CDR1 SNHLY, CDR2 FYNNEI. The CDR3 has 18 residues. In nucleotides, the CDR3 is TGTGCCAGCAGACTACAACGTATTATCGGGAGAGAGAACACTGAAGCTTTCTTT. This codes for CASRLQRIIGRENTEAFF.

This sequence joins TRBV11-2 and TRBJ1-2; D gene ambiguous. Germline CDR1 SGHAT, CDR2 FQNNGV. The ends were cut back, 3 bases at V and 2 bases at J, with 1 base in the middle. The CDR3 runs to 11 residues. The chain's CDR3 is CASSFNYGYTF. DNA for the CDR3: TGTGCCAGCAGCTTCAACTATGGCTACACCTTC.

Here the CDR3 DNA reads TGTGCCAGCAGTTACCGGGAAACCACCGGGGAGCTGTTTTTT. This encodes CASSYRETTGELFF. This rearrangement joins TRBV6-5 to TRBJ2-2; D perhaps matches TRBD2 (5 bases). The V end lost 2 bases, the J end lost 4 bases, and 8 bases lay between the germline ends. The CDR3 sequence is 14 residues long. Germline V gives CDR1 MNHEY, CDR2 SVGAGI.

This chain links TRBV11-3 with TRBJ2-3; 7 bases are a match to TRBD2. Germline CDR1 is SGHNT and CDR2 is YENEEA. CDR3 length: 17 amino acids. J was trimmed by 0 bases and V by 5 bases; bases with no gene match: 11. The CDR3 spells CASSRGATGGSTDTQYF. The CDR3 nucleotides are TGTGCCAGCAGCAGGGGCGCAACGGGGGGAAGCACAGATACGCAGTATTTT.

This clone turned up a few times. The chain joins TRBV10-1 to TRBJ2-5, with TRBD2 matching 7 bases. This CDR3 is built from 14 residues. V was clipped by 3 bases and J by 5 bases; unmatched bases: 6. Germline CDR1 WNHNN, CDR2 SYGVQD (reference sequence). CDR3 in amino acids: CASSDNLLAETQYF. Written as DNA, the CDR3 is TGCGCCAGCAGTGATAATCTACTAGCGGAGACCCAGTACTTC.

This clone has just a few counts. V gene TRBV18 combines with J gene TRBJ2-7; D unclear. The CDR3 loop spans 13 amino acids. V gave up 2 bases and J gave up 2 bases, with 7 bases separating them. Germline CDR1 KGHSH, CDR2 LQKENI. The CDR3 loop is CASSPDGAYEQYF. CDR3 nucleotides: TGTGCCAGCTCACCAGACGGCGCCTACGAGCAGTACTTC.

V and J are TRBV5-4 and TRBJ1-2, with D unresolved. The germline CDR1 and CDR2 sequences are SGHNT and YYREEE (reference sequence). V was shortened by 4 bases and J by 5 bases, with 15 bases between the two germline ends. The CDR3 consists of 14 residues. The CDR3 DNA sequence: TGTGCCAGCAGCCCCATGGGTCTCAATTATGGCTACACCTTC. Its protein is CASSPMGLNYGYTF.